This is a list of T cell receptor beta chains from one sample in a study of T cells in Graves' hyperthyroidism and ophthalmopathy. Using its own MiXCR run on the multiplex PCR reads, TCRdb lists one record per CDR3 protein. The repertoire consists of nearly 250,000 distinct CDR3 sequences, with approximately 23% occurring once and the leading ten covering approximately 32%. Sequenced material: blood. These receptors came from a woman aged 40 to 50 with Graves' ophthalmopathy. Both conserved end residues are part of each CDR3. The D gene is left open where the match is weak. Not all rows give a size; the values are once, few, many and, for expanded clones, a class.

abundance	d_gene	v_gene	len	j_gene	CDR3nt	CDR3aa
-	-	TRBV6-1	15	TRBJ1-2	TGTGCCAGCAGAACGGGACCGCGGAGCGACTATGGCTACACCTTC	CASRTGPRSDYGYTF
many	-	TRBV12-3/TRBV12-4	15	TRBJ1-5	TGTGCCAGCAGTGCGAGACAGGAGCGGAATCAGCCCCAGCATTTT	CASSARQERNQPQHF
many	-	TRBV10-3	14	TRBJ1-1	TGTGCCACGGAGAAGGGGAACATGAACACTGAAGCTTTCTTT	CATEKGNMNTEAFF
many	TRBD2	TRBV5-1	19	TRBJ2-5	TGCGCCAGCAGCTTATATCCGGGACTAGCGGGAGTTGGGCAAGAGACCCAGTACTTC	CASSLYPGLAGVGQETQYF
-	TRBD1	TRBV12-3/TRBV12-4	15	TRBJ1-2	TGTGCCAGCAGTGGGCGGGACAGAAGAAACTATGGCTACACCTTC	CASSGRDRRNYGYTF
many	-	TRBV14	15	TRBJ2-2	TGTGCCAGCAGCCTAATGTCCGGGTCAACCGGGGAGCTGTTTTTT	CASSLMSGSTGELFF
-	-	TRBV7-8	16	TRBJ1-1	TGTGCCAGCAGCTTATCTCTGGCGGGACTCTGGTCTGAAGCTTTCTTT	CASSLSLAGLWSEAFF
many	-	TRBV27	13	TRBJ1-6	TGTGCCAGCAGTACGGGACTGACTTCACCCCTCCACTTT	CASSTGLTSPLHF
-	-	TRBV25-1	14	TRBJ1-1	TGTGCCAGCAACTCAGGGTCTCCAGGCACTGAAGCTTTCTTT	CASNSGSPGTEAFF
many	-	TRBV25-1	15	TRBJ2-4	TGTGCCAGCAGTCCCCCCGGGATAGCCAAAAACATTCAGTACTTC	CASSPPGIAKNIQYF
many	TRBD2	TRBV6-5	16	TRBJ2-4	TGTGCCAGCAGTTACTGGGGAGGGGTCGACAAAAACATTCAGTACTTC	CASSYWGGVDKNIQYF
many	-	TRBV28	14	TRBJ1-5	TGTGCCAGCAGTTTCTCAATTAGCAATCAGCCCCAGCATTTT	CASSFSISNQPQHF
-	-	TRBV6-5	15	TRBJ1-1	TGTGCCAGCAGTTACGAACCAGGGCAGAACACTGAAGCTTTCTTT	CASSYEPGQNTEAFF
many	TRBD1	TRBV7-2	15	TRBJ2-5	TGTGCCAGCAGCACGAACAGGGGGCGCGAGGAGACCCAGTACTTC	CASSTNRGREETQYF
many	TRBD1	TRBV5-1	15	TRBJ2-2	TGCGCCAGCAGCCTATGGACAGGGAACACCGGGGAGCTGTTTTTT	CASSLWTGNTGELFF
-	-	TRBV5-1	15	TRBJ2-5	TGCGCCAGCAGCCTCAACATACTAGCTCAAGAGACCCAGTACTTC	CASSLNILAQETQYF
-	TRBD2	TRBV12-3/TRBV12-4	16	TRBJ2-7	TGTGCCAGCAGTTTTTCTGGGACTAGCGGGATCCACGAGCAGTACTTC	CASSFSGTSGIHEQYF
few	TRBD2	TRBV20-1	15	TRBJ2-5	TGCAGTGCTACCCCTAGCGGGCCAGGCCAAGAGACCCAGTACTTC	CSATPSGPGQETQYF
-	-	TRBV28	15	TRBJ1-5	TGTGCCTCCGCTGTGACCGCTAATAGCAATCAGCCCCAGCATTTT	CASAVTANSNQPQHF
few	TRBD2	TRBV28	15	TRBJ2-7	TGTGCCAGCAGTTTAATGGGCGGGAGGGATTACGAGCAGTACTTC	CASSLMGGRDYEQYF
many	-	TRBV29-1	14	TRBJ2-4	TGCAGCGTTGGATCGGAGTTCGCCAAAAACATTCAGTACTTC	CSVGSEFAKNIQYF
once	TRBD1	TRBV7-9	15	TRBJ2-5	TGTGCCAGCAGGTCCGGGACAGGAAGGGAGGAGACCCAGTACTTC	CASRSGTGREETQYF
-	TRBD2	TRBV6-1	15	TRBJ2-7	TGTGCCAGCAGTATTGCGGGGACTAGCGGGAACGAGCAGTACTTC	CASSIAGTSGNEQYF
many	TRBD1	TRBV24-1	12	TRBJ2-4	TGTGCCACCAGTAGGACAGGGGACATTCAGTACTTC	CATSRTGDIQYF
many	TRBD1	TRBV28	16	TRBJ2-5	TGTGCCAGCAGCGGGCCGACAGGGGGTTACCAAGAGACCCAGTACTTC	CASSGPTGGYQETQYF
-	TRBD1	TRBV27	16	TRBJ2-2	TGTGCCAGCAGTTCCGAACCCACAGGGGTAGCCGGGGAGCTGTTTTTT	CASSSEPTGVAGELFF
many	-	TRBV6-5	17	TRBJ1-6	TGTGCCAGCAGTTACTCGAGGTTTTCGAGCTATAATTCACCCCTCCACTTT	CASSYSRFSSYNSPLHF
-	-	TRBV6-2/TRBV6-3	18	TRBJ1-3	TGTGCCAGCAGTTACTCGATTTACTGGGTCCTTACTGGAAACACCATATCTTTT	CASSYSIYWVLTGNTISF
-	TRBD2	TRBV27	15	TRBJ2-3	TGTGCCAGCAGTGAAATGGCGGGAGGCACAGATACGCAGTATTTT	CASSEMAGGTDTQYF
many	-	TRBV28	12	TRBJ2-7	TGTGCCAGCAGTTGGGGGCCAAACGAGCAGTACTTC	CASSWGPNEQYF
-	-	TRBV12-3/TRBV12-4	17	TRBJ2-7	TGTGCCAGCAGTCGGCCCACACAGGGAATATTCCTCTACGAGCAGTACTTC	CASSRPTQGIFLYEQYF
many	-	TRBV19	13	TRBJ2-5	TGTGCCAGTAAAGGTGATCGGGTCAAGACCCAGTACTTC	CASKGDRVKTQYF
once	TRBD1	TRBV6-2/TRBV6-3	15	TRBJ1-2	TGTGCCAGCAGTCCTGGGACAGGGGGCGCGGATGGCTACACCTTC	CASSPGTGGADGYTF
many	TRBD2	TRBV15	16	TRBJ2-5	TGTGCCACCAGCAGAGATCTGGCGGGAGAAGGGGAGACCCAGTACTTC	CATSRDLAGEGETQYF
-	-	TRBV20-1	15	TRBJ2-7	TGCAGTGCTACAGTGGTAGCGGTCAGCTCCTACGAGCAGTACTTC	CSATVVAVSSYEQYF
many	-	TRBV5-6	13	TRBJ1-1	TGTGCCAGCAACCTGAGGGGGAACACTGAAGCTTTCTTT	CASNLRGNTEAFF
-	TRBD1	TRBV6-5	15	TRBJ2-7	TGTGCCAGCAGTTATCCCGGGACAGGGTCGCACGAGCAGTACTTC	CASSYPGTGSHEQYF
-	TRBD1	TRBV2	16	TRBJ1-2	TGTGCCGGCTCTCGAACAGGGGCGGGATTAAACTATGGCTACACCTTC	CAGSRTGAGLNYGYTF
many	-	TRBV18	15	TRBJ1-1	TGTGCCAGCTCACCGTACCAGGGTAGGAACACTGAAGCTTTCTTT	CASSPYQGRNTEAFF
-	-	TRBV7-2	14	TRBJ2-4	TGTGCCAGCAGCTCTCCTGGGTGGGGGAACATTCAGTACTTC	CASSSPGWGNIQYF
many	TRBD2	TRBV6-5	15	TRBJ2-5	TGTGCCAGCACTCGGGGGCGGCGGGGGGAAGAGACCCAGTACTTC	CASTRGRRGEETQYF
many	-	TRBV7-6	16	TRBJ1-1	TGTGCCAGCAGCTCAGAGGTACAGCTAGTAAACACTGAAGCTTTCTTT	CASSSEVQLVNTEAFF
many	TRBD1	TRBV29-1	14	TRBJ1-1	TGCAGCGTGAAACAGGGGGCAATGAACACTGAAGCTTTCTTT	CSVKQGAMNTEAFF
-	-	TRBV12-3/TRBV12-4	14	TRBJ2-5	TGTGCCAGCAGCGCACTAACTAGGACAGAGACCCAGTACTTC	CASSALTRTETQYF
many	TRBD2	TRBV20-1	14	TRBJ2-5	TGCAGTGCCCAGAGGAGCGGGAGCGTGGAGACCCAGTACTTC	CSAQRSGSVETQYF
many	-	TRBV6-5	14	TRBJ1-2	TGTGCCAGCAGTTACTCGGGGCAGGGCTATGGCTACACCTTC	CASSYSGQGYGYTF
many	-	TRBV19	14	TRBJ1-5	TGTGCCAGTGCATCCGGGGCGCGGAATCAGCCCCAGCATTTT	CASASGARNQPQHF
many	TRBD2	TRBV11-2	14	TRBJ2-7	TGTGCCAGCAGCTTAGAGGGGGGGATCTACGAGCAGTACTTC	CASSLEGGIYEQYF
many	-	TRBV4-1	15	TRBJ2-7	TGCGCCAGCAGCCAAGAGGACAGCGCCTCCTACGAGCAGTACTTC	CASSQEDSASYEQYF
once	-	TRBV6-5	14	TRBJ1-1	TGTGCCAGCAGGTACGACAGTACTTACACTGAAGCTTTCTTT	CASRYDSTYTEAFF
many	-	TRBV6-1	11	TRBJ2-3	TGTGCCAGCAGGACCGCAGATACGCAGTATTTT	CASRTADTQYF
-	-	TRBV24-1	15	TRBJ1-2	TGTGCCACCAGTGATTTTGATGGCAGCCTTGGTAGCTACACCTTC	CATSDFDGSLGSYTF